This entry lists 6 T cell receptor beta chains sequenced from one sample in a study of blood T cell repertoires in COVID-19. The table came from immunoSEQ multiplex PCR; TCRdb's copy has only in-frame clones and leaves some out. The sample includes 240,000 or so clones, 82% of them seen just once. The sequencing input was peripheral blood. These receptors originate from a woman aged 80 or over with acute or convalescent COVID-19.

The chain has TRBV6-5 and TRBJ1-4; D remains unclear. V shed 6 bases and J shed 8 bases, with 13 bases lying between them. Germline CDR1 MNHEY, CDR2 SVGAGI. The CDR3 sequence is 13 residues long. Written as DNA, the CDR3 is TGTGCCAGCAGGGCCTCATCTGGCGAAAAACTGTTTTTT. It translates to CASRASSGEKLFF.

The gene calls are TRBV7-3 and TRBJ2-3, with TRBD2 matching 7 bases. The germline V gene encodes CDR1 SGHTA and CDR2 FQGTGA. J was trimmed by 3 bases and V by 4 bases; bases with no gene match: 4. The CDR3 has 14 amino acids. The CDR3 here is CASSSRTRTDTQYF. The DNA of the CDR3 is TGTGCCAGCAGCTCTCGGACTAGAACAGATACGCAGTATTTT.

The CDR3 DNA sequence: TGTGCCAGTAGTTCGACTAGCGGGGGGGCCGGTCGTACAGATACGCAGTATTTT. This sequence encodes CASSSTSGGAGRTDTQYF. The chain has TRBV19 and TRBJ2-3; 14 nucleotides agree with TRBD2. Germline values: CDR1 LNHDA, CDR2 SQIVND (reference sequence). This CDR3 has 18 amino acids. Trimming took 5 bases from V and 3 from J; bases not matched to a gene: 10.

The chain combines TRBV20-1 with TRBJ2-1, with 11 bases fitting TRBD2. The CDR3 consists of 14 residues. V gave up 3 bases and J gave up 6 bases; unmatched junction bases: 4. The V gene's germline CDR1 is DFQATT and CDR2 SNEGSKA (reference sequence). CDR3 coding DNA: TGCAGTGCTAGTTTTAGCGGGGGGGCCAATGAGCAGTTCTTC. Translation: CSASFSGGANEQFF.

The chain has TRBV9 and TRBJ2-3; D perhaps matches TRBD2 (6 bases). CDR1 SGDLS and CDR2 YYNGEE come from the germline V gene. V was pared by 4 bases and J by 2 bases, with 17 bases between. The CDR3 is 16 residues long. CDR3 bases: TGTGCCAGCAGCCCCCTGGGGGGAGTAATCACAGATACGCAGTATTTT. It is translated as CASSPLGGVITDTQYF.

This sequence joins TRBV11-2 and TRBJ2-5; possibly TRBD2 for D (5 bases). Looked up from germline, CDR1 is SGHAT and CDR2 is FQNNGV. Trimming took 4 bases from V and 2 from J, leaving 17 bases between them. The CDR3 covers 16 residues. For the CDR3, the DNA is TGTGCCAGCAGCTACAGCCTCCTAGCCGGGCAAGAGACCCAGTACTTC. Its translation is CASSYSLLAGQETQYF.